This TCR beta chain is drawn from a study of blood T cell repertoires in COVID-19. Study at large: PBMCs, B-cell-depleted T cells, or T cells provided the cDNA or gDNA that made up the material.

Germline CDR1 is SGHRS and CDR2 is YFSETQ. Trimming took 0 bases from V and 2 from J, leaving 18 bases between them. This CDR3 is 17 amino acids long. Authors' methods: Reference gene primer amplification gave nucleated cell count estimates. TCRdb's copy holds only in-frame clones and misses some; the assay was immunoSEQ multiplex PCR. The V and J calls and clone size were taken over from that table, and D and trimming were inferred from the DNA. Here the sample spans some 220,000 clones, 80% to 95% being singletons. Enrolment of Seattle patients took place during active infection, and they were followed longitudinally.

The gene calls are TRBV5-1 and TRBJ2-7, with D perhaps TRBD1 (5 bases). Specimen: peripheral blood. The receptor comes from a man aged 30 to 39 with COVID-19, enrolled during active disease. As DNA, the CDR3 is TGCGCCAGCAGCTTGGTCCCGGGCGGAAAGGGGCCCTACGAGCAGTACTTC. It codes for CASSLVPGGKGPYEQYF.